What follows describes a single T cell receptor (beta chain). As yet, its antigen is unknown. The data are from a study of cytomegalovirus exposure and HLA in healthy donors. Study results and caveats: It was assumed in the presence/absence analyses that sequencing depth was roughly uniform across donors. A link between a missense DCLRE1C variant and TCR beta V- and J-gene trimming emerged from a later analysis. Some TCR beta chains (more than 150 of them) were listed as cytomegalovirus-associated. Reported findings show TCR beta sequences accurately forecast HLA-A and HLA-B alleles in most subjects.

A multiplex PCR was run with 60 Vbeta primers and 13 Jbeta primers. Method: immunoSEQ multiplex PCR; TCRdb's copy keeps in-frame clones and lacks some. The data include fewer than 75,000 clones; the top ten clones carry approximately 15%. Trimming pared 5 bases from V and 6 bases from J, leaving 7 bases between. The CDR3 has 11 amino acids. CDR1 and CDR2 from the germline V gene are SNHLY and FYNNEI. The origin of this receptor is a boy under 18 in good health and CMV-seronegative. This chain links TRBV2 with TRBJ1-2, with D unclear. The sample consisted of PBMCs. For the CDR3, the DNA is TGTGCCAGCAGTCAGTCAGATGGCTACACCTTC. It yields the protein CASSQSDGYTF. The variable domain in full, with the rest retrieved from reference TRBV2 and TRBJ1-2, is EPEVTQTPSHQVTQMGQEVILRCVPISNHLYFYWYRQILGQKVEFLVSFYNNEISEKSEIFDDQFSVERPDGSNFTLKIRSTKLEDSAMYFCASSQSDGYTFGSGTRLTVV.